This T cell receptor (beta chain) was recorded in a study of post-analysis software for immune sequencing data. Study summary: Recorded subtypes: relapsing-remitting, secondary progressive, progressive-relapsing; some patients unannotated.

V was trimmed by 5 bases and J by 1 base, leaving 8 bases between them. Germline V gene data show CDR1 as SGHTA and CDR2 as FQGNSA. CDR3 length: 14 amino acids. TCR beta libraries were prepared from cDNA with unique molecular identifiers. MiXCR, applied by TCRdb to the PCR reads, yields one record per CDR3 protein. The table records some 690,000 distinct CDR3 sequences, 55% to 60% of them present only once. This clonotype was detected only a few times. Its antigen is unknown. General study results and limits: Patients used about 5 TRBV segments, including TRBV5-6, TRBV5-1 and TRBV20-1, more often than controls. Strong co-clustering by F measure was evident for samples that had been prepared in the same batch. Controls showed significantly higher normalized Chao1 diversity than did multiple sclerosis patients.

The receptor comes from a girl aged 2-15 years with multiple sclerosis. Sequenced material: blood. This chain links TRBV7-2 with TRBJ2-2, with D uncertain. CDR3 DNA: TGTGCCAGCAGCCCCCTAGGGAACACCGGGGAGCTGTTTTTT. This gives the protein CASSPLGNTGELFF.